The TCR beta chain described here comes from a study of regulatory T cells in long-lasting Graves disease. Construction of TCR beta libraries relied on iRepertoire HTBI primers and on Arm-PCR targeting CDR3 regions. TCRdb re-called the multiplex PCR reads with MiXCR, one entry per CDR3 protein. The sample holds approximately 400,000 distinct CDR3 sequences, under 15% seen once. Regarding time point: newly diagnosed GD, antithyroid drugs for less than 3 months. There was RNA extracted from PBMCs, and the TCR library was made from it. This clonotype turned up a few times. This sample also belongs to another study, concerning T cells in Graves' hyperthyroidism and ophthalmopathy.

The sequenced sample was peripheral blood mononuclear cells (PBMCs), obtained at new diagnosis, from a patient treated with antithyroid drugs. This TCR derives from a woman aged 30 to 39 with Graves disease.

CDR3 in DNA: TGTGCCAGCAAACGGGTCACCGGGGAGCTGTTTTTT. Translating it yields CASKRVTGELFF. This sequence joins TRBV6-1 and TRBJ2-2; D ambiguous. The CDR3 loop spans 12 amino acids. The germline V and J ends were trimmed by 7 bases and 4 bases, with 7 bases remaining between them. CDR1 MNHNS and CDR2 SASEGT come from the germline V gene.